This T cell receptor beta chain was identified in a study of Graves' ophthalmopathy and Graves' hyperthyroidism. Overall study: Peripheral blood samples were taken at initial diagnosis, before any treatment.

The authors amplified TCR beta CDR3 regions from RNA transcripts. First-round RT-PCR with HTBI primers preceded a second-round multiplex PCR. TCRdb reprocessed the multiplex PCR reads with MiXCR, giving one entry per CDR3 protein. The sample lists roughly 400,000 distinct CDR3 sequences, 18% seen once, with around 1.5% in the top ten. Whole-study findings and limits: Ophthalmopathy progression cases were predicted by the model with 70.59% sensitivity and roughly 72% specificity.

As diagnostic evidence, clinical symptoms, serum thyroxine, TRAb, thyroid ultrasound and orbital computed tomography were relied upon. Many counts were recorded for this clonotype. Its target is unknown. Germline V gene data show CDR1 as SQVTM and CDR2 as ANQGSEA. CDR3 length equals 12 residues. Trimming removed 7 bases from V and 2 bases from J, with 12 bases in between. Sequences were obtained from peripheral blood. This clonotype was sampled from a woman aged 18-35 years with Graves' ophthalmopathy. V usage is TRBV29-1 and J usage is TRBJ2-7, with D perhaps TRBD1 or TRBD2 (6 bases each). The CDR3 DNA follows: TGCAGCGCGGCGGAGGGGGCCTACGAGCAGTACTTC. Protein sequence: CSAAEGAYEQYF.